This T cell receptor beta chain was observed in a study of T cell responses to AZD1222 COVID-19 vaccine. Study outcomes and limitations: Most donors were white British and more were female, and clonal diversity was possibly underestimated. Increased Spike-specific TCR breadth and depth were observed after two AZD1222 doses. Of spike-specific TCRs, nearly half reportedly target regions left unmutated in variants.

Sequencing used immunoSEQ multiplex PCR; TCRdb keeps in-frame clones, though not all of them. The table shows about 170,000 clones, with roughly 87% occurring only once. This clone was seen only a few times. Its antigen is currently unknown. CDR3 size: 14 residues. Germline CDR1 and CDR2: SEHNR and FQNEAQ (reference sequence). The chain links TRBV7-9 to TRBJ2-7, with TRBD2 identical over 11 bases. Sample: peripheral blood, taken on day 0 of AZD1222 vaccination. The TCR was taken from an adult in good health. The CDR3 protein is CASQGTSGLGEQYF. The CDR3, as DNA: TGTGCTAGCCAGGGGACTAGCGGCCTGGGCGAGCAGTACTTC.